This TCR beta chain emerged from a study of blood T cells in healthy people across ages. The CDR3 contains 14 residues. Germline-derived CDR1 and CDR2 are MGHRA and YSYEKL. Turning to this clonotype: Mismatch with germline at one junction end may stem from a read error.

Next came a second PCR, run for about 7 to 12 cycles, which used a sample-barcoded 5' primer along with a J-beta primer mix. Each cDNA molecule received a tag from a template-switch adaptor that had 12 random nucleotides. Each CDR3 protein gets one entry after TCRdb re-called the 5' RACE reads with MiXCR. The data hold 600,000 to 850,000 distinct CDR3 sequences, with roughly 47% observed a single time. The chain couples TRBV4-1 to TRBJ1-2, with a tentative D call TRBD1 (6 bases). The TCR was taken from a woman in her fifties or sixties in good health. Sequencing was carried out using blood. CDR3 nucleotide sequence: TGCGCCAGCAACCAAGAGTGGGGGCCCTATGGCTACACCTTC. Translated, it gives CASNQEWGPYGYTF.